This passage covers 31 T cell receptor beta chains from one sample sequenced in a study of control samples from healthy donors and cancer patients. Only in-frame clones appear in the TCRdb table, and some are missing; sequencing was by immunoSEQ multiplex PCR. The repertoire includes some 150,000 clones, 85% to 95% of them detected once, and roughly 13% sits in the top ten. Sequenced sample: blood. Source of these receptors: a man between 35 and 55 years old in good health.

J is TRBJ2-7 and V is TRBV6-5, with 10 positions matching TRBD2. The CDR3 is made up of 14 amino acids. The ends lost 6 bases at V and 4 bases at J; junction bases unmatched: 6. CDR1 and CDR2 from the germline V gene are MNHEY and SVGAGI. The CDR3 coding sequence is TGTGCCAGCAGAACTTCTAGCGGGAGATACGAGCAGTACTTC. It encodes CASRTSSGRYEQYF.

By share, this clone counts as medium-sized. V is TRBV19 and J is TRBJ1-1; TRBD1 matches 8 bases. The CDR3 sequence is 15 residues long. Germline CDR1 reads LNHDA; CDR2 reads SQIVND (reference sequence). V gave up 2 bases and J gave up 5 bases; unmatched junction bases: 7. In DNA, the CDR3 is TGTGCCAGTAGTATAATGTCCAGGGGGCGAACTGAAGCTTTCTTT. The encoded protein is CASSIMSRGRTEAFF. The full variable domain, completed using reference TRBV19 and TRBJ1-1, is DGGITQSPKYLFRKEGQNVTLSCEQNLNHDAMYWYRQDPGQGLRLIYYSQIVNDFQKGDIAEGYSVSREKKESFPLTVTSAQKNPTAFYLCASSIMSRGRTEAFFGQGTRLTVV.

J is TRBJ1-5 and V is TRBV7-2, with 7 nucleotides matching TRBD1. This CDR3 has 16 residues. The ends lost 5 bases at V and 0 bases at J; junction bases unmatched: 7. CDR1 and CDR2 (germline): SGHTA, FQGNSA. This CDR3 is CASSLRQGHSNQPQHF. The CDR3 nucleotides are TGTGCCAGCAGCCTGAGACAGGGACATAGCAATCAGCCCCAGCATTTT.

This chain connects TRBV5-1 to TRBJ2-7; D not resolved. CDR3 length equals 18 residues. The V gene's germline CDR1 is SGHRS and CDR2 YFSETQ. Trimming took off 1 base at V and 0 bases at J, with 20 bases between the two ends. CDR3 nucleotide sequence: TGCGCCAGCAGCTTGTGGCCCCAAGGTTCGGGCAGCTCCTACGAGCAGTACTTC. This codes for CASSLWPQGSGSSYEQYF.

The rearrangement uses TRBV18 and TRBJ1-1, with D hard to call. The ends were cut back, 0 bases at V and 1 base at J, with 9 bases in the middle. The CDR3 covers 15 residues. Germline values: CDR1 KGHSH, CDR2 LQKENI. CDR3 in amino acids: CASSPPGWENTEAFF. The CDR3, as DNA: TGTGCCAGCTCACCACCGGGGTGGGAGAACACTGAAGCTTTCTTT.

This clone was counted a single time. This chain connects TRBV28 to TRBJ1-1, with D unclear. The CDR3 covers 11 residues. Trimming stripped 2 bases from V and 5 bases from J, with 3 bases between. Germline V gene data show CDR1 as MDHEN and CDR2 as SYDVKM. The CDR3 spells CASSLGTEAFF. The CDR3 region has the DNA TGTGCCAGCAGTTTAGGGACTGAAGCTTTCTTT.

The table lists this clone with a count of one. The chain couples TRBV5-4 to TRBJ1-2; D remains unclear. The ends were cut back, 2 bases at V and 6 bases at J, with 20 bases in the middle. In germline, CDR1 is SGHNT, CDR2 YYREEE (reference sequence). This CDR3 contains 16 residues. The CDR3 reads CASSFDPGGDDNGYTF. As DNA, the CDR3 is TGTGCCAGCAGCTTTGACCCCGGCGGAGATGATAATGGCTACACCTTC.

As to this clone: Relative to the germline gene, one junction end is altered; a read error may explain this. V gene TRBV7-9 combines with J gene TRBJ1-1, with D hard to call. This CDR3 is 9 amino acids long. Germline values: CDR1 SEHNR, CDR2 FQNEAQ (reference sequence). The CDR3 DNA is TGTGCCAGCAGCCCCTATTGGGTCTTT. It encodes CASSPYWVF.

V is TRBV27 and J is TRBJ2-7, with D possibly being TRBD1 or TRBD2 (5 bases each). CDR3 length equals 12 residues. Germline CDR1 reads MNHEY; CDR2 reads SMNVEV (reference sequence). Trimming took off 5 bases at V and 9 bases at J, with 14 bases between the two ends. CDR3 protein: CASSNPAGGQYF. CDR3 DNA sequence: TGTGCCAGCAGTAACCCGGCTGGGGGGCAGTACTTC.

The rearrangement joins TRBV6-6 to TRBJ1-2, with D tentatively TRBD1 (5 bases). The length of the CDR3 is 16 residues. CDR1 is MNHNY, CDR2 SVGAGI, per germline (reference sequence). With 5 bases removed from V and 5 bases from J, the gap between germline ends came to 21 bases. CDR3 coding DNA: TGTGCCAGCAGTAATAGGAGGTCGGGACGGAGTTATGGCTACACCTTC. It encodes CASSNRRSGRSYGYTF.

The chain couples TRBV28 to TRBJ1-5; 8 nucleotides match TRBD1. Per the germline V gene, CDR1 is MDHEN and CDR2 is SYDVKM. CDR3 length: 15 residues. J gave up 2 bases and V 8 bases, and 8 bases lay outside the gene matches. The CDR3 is CASSSPGQGNQPQHF. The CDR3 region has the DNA TGTGCCAGCTCTTCCCCGGGACAGGGCAATCAGCCCCAGCATTTT.

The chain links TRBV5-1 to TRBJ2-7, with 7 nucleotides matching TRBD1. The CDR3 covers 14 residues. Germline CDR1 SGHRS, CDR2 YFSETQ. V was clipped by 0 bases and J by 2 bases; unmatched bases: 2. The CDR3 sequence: CASSLGQGAYEQYF. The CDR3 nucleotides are TGCGCCAGCAGCTTGGGCCAGGGGGCCTACGAGCAGTACTTC.

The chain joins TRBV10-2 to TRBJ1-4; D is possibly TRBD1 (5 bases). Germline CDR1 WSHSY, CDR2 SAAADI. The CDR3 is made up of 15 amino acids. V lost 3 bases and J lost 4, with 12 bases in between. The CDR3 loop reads CASSDIGTGNEKLFF. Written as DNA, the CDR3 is TGCGCCAGCAGTGATATCGGGACGGGTAATGAAAAACTGTTTTTT.

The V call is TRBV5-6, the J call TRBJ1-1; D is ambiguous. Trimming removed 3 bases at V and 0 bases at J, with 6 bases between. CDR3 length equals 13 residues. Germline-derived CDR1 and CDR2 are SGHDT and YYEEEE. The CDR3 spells CASSSDMNTEAFF. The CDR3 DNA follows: TGTGCCAGCAGCTCAGATATGAACACTGAAGCTTTCTTT.

The CDR3 sequence is CASSLIGVPGNTIYF. The CDR3 nucleotides read TGTGCCAGCAGCTTGATTGGGGTACCCGGAAACACCATATATTTT. The chain links TRBV5-6 to TRBJ1-3; the D is unclear. The germline V and J ends were trimmed by 1 base and 4 bases, with 12 bases remaining between them. Per the germline V gene, CDR1 is SGHDT and CDR2 is YYEEEE. CDR3 length: 15 amino acids.

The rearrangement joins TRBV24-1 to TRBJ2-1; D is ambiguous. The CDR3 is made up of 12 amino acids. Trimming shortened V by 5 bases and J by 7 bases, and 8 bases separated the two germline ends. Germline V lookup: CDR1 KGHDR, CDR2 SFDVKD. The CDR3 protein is CATSVVGNEQFF. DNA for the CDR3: TGTGCCACCAGTGTCGTTGGAAATGAGCAGTTCTTC.

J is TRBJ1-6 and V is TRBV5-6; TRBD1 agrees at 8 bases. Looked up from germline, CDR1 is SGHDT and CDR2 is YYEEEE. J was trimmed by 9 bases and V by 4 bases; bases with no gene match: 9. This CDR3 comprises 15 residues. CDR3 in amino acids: CASSPLDRDASPLHF. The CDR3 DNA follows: TGTGCCAGCAGCCCCTTGGACAGGGACGCTTCACCCCTCCACTTT.

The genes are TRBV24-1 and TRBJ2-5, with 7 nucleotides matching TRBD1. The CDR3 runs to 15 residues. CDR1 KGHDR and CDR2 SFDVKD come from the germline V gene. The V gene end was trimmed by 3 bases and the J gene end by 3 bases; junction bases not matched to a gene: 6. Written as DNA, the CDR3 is TGTGCCACCAGTGATGGACAGACAGGGAAAGAGACCCAGTACTTC. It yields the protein CATSDGQTGKETQYF.

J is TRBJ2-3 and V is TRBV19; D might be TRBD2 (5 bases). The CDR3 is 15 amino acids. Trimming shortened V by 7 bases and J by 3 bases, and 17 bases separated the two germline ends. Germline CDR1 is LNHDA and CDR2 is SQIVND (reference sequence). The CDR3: CASKRERHVTDTQYF. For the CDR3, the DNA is TGTGCCAGTAAAAGGGAGCGGCATGTTACAGATACGCAGTATTTT.

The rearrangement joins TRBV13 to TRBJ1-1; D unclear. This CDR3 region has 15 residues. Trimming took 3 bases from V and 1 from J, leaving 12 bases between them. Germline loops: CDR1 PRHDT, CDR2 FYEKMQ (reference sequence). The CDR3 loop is CASSFLAEENTEAFF. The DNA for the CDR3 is TGTGCCAGCAGCTTCCTCGCGGAAGAGAACACTGAAGCTTTCTTT.

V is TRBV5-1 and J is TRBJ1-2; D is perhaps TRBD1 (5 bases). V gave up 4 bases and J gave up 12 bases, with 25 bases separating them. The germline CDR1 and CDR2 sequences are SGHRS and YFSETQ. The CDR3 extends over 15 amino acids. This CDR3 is CASSPEGRHNSEHTF. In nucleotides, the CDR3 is TGCGCCAGCAGCCCGGAGGGACGGCATAACAGCGAGCACACCTTC.

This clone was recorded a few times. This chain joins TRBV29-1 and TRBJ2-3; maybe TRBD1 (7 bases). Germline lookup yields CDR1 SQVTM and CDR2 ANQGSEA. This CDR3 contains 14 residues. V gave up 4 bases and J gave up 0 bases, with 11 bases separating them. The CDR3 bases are TGCAGCGTTGCGGGGGACAGAAGCACAGATACGCAGTATTTT. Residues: CSVAGDRSTDTQYF.

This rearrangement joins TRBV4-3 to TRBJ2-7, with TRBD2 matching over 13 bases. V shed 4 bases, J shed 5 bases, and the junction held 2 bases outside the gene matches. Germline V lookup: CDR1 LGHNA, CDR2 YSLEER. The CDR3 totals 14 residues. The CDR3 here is CASSLGLAGDEQYF. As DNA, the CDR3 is TGCGCCAGCAGCCTTGGACTAGCGGGGGACGAGCAGTACTTC.

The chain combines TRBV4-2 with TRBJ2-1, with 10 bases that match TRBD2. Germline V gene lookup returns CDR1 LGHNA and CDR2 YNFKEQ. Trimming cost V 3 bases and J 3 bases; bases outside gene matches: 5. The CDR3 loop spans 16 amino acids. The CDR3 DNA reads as TGTGCCAGCAGCCACCTTGGACTAGCGGTCTACAATGAGCAGTTCTTC. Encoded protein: CASSHLGLAVYNEQFF.

CDR3 region: CASSEAPTPGNEKLFF. In nucleotides, the CDR3 is TGTGCCAGCAGTGAAGCCCCGACCCCGGGTAATGAAAAACTGTTTTTT. This chain connects TRBV6-1 to TRBJ1-4; D is unclear. V was pared by 0 bases and J by 4 bases, with 12 bases between. Germline V gene sequence: CDR1 MNHNS, CDR2 SASEGT. The CDR3 contains 16 residues.

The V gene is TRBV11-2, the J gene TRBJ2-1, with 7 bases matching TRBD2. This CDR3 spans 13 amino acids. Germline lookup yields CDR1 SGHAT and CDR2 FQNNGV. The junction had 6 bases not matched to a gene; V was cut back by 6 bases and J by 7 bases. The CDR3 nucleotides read TGTGCCAGCAGGGGGACTATCCGGAATGAGCAGTTCTTC. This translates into CASRGTIRNEQFF.

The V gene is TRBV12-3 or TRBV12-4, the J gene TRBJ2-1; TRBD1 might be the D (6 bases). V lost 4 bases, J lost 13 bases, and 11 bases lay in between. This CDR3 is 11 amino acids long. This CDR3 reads CASSSGTIQFF. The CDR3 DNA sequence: TGTGCCAGCAGTTCGGGGACAATTCAGTTCTTC.

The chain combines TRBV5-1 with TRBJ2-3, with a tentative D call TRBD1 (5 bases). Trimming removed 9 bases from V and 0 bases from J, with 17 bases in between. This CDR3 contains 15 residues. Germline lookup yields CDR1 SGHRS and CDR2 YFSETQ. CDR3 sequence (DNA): TGCGCCACCCAAACAGGTGATCTTAGCACAGATACGCAGTATTTT. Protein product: CATQTGDLSTDTQYF.

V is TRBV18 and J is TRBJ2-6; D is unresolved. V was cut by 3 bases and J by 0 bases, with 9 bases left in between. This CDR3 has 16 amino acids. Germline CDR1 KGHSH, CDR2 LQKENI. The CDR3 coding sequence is TGTGCCAGCTCACCCTACGGTTCCTCTGGGGCCAACGTCCTGACTTTC. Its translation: CASSPYGSSGANVLTF.

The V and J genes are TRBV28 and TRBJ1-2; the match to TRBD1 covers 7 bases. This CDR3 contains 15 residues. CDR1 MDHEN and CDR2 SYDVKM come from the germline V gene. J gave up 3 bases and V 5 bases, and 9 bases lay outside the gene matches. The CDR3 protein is CASSLNRGPYYGYTF. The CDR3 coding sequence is TGTGCCAGCAGTCTTAACAGGGGCCCCTACTATGGCTACACCTTC.

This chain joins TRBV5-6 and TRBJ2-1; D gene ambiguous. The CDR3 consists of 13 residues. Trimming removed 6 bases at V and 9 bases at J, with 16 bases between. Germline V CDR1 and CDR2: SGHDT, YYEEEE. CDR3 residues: CASKETSAGEQFF. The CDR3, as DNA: TGTGCCAGCAAGGAGACTTCCGCAGGTGAGCAGTTCTTC.